Sequencing of this T cell receptor (beta chain) was carried out in a study of siplizumab effects on memory and regulatory T cells (dated by TCRdb to about 2019). For context, the study as a whole: The effect of the anti-CD2 antibody siplizumab on alloreactive T-cell subsets was examined in allogeneic mixed lymphocyte reactions constructed from human PBMCs.

Comments on this clone: Its recognized antigen is unknown. Base qualities are not at hand, and no much larger clone is one base apart.

Unstimulated CD4+ memory cells were also sequenced in three donor pairs, together with CD4+ naive, CD8+ TEMRA, CD8+ naive and CD8+ effector memory subsets. TCRbeta CDR3 sequencing was performed on sorted unstimulated T cells and on proliferating T cells recovered from mixed lymphocyte reactions. Fresh whole blood from approximately ten HLA-typed healthy donors was used to isolate PBMCs. The method behind the library was the immunoSEQ multiplex PCR assay. Some 100,000 TCR templates per sample were assayed by the deep sequencing platform. Genomic DNA extracted from sorted T cells was used for TCRbeta CDR3 sequencing. Turning to the authors' computational methods: The R programming language was used for clonal analysis of TCRbeta CDR3 data. Comparing unstimulated samples against CFSE-low samples taken after the reaction was how alloreactive CD4+ and CD8+ clones were defined. Alloreactive CD4+ clones were assigned to regulatory or non-regulatory origin by matching sequences to sorted unstimulated Treg and non-Treg repertoires. TCRdb re-hosts the immuneACCESS table, in-frame sequences only. Its copies lack some clones; in the studies checked, an unresolved V gene accounts for under half of them, and the cause for the rest is not known. V, J and clone size are taken as reported in that table, and D and trimming were inferred from the DNA itself. For this sample there are tens of thousands of clones; roughly 96% appear just once. Approximately 0.1% of the sample lies in the top ten.

The study at large found these results: Greater diversity appeared to be present in unstimulated naive T cells than in memory T cells, and a substantial contribution to the alloresponse seemed to be made by naive cells. About 80-96% of proliferating CD4+ or CD8+ clones could not be given a naive or memory phenotype. Whether proliferating Tregs from siplizumab cultures were suppressive was not functionally confirmed. Among mappable alloreactive CD4+ clones, the Treg-derived fraction averaged approximately 63% with siplizumab versus around 27% in control reactions. Sequences below about 10^-5 frequency were poorly captured, so only a minor fraction of alloreactive clones could be mapped to unstimulated subsets. Siplizumab significantly reduced the cumulative frequency of alloreactive sequences traceable to unstimulated CD4+ memory T cells.

The sequence came from a human donor in good health. The specimen was naive CD8+ T cells sorted from blood. The cell subset or site label here, explained by the study, means: unstimulated naive T cells.

The CDR3 has the sequence CASSLQADSYEQYF. In nucleotides, the sequence is TGTGCCAGCAGTTTGCAGGCTGACTCCTACGAGCAGTACTTC. Rearrangement joined TRBV27 to TRBJ2-7; there is no confident call for the D gene. Per the germline V gene (reference sequence), MNHEY is the CDR1 and SMNVEV is the CDR2. V is shortened by 3 bases, J by 0 bases, and the region joining them spans 9 bases. Taken from cysteine to phenylalanine, the CDR3 has 14 residues. The only DNA kept is the CDR3, 42 bases in frame from the first base.